The 18 T cell receptor beta chains given below trace back to one sample, sequenced in a study of CD8+CD57+ T cells in acquired aplastic anemia. Sequenced patients had shown CD8+CD57+ cell expansion by flow cytometry. TCR beta VDJ and CDR3 profiles were obtained from a genomic DNA template. From the reads, TCRdb called clonotypes with MiXCR, one entry per CDR3 protein. The sample records roughly 250,000 distinct CDR3 sequences, around 82% being singletons. Source material: sorted CD4+, CD8+, or CD8+CD57+ T cells (not recorded which) from PBMCs. The receptors were sampled from a human donor with aplastic anemia.

This clonotype came up once. The genes are TRBV9 and TRBJ2-3; maybe TRBD2 (6 bases). Germline CDR1 SGDLS, CDR2 YYNGEE. The V end was cut by 3 bases, the J end by 5 bases, with 16 bases between. This CDR3 spans 15 amino acids. The chain's CDR3 is CASSDHLGGEDTQYF. The CDR3 DNA is TGTGCCAGCAGCGATCACCTGGGGGGTGAAGATACGCAGTATTTT.

This clonotype was detected once. The chain recombines TRBV7-2 with TRBJ1-2; D gene ambiguous. V was shortened by 6 bases and J by 6 bases, with 17 bases between the two germline ends. This CDR3 has 14 residues. The germline V gene has CDR1 SGHTA and CDR2 FQGNSA. In DNA form, the CDR3 reads TGTGCCAGCAGTCCAGTGGATGAGTATCATGGCTACACCTTC. It is translated as CASSPVDEYHGYTF.

The chain recombines TRBV7-8 with TRBJ2-7; D may correspond to TRBD1 or TRBD2 (7 bases each). V lost 3 bases, J lost 1 base, and 22 bases lay in between. Per the germline V gene, CDR1 is SGHVS and CDR2 is FQNEAQ. CDR3 length equals 18 residues. CDR3 sequence (DNA): TGTGCCAGCAGCTTTGCGGGAGACGGGACAGCCCTTTCCTACGAGCAGTACGTC. Its translation: CASSFAGDGTALSYEQYV.

The V call is TRBV7-9, the J call TRBJ2-5; D uncertain. Between the trimmed V and J ends, which lost 0 bases and 3 bases, there was a span of 11 bases. The germline V gene has CDR1 SEHNR and CDR2 FQNEAQ (reference sequence). This CDR3 is 15 amino acids long. CDR3 nucleotide sequence: TGTGCCAGCAGCTTAGCCCACGGCAACGAAGAGACCCAGTACTTC. Protein: CASSLAHGNEETQYF.

The rearrangement joins TRBV19 to TRBJ2-7; 10 bases fit TRBD1. The J call may be mistaken, given a closer DNA end match to TRBJ2-5. CDR1 is LNHDA, CDR2 SQIVND, per germline (reference sequence). This CDR3 comprises 15 residues. The CDR3 DNA reads as TGTGCCAGTAACCATCCGGGACAGGGGAAAGAGACCCAGTACTTC. It encodes CASNHPGQGKETQYF.

V gene TRBV4-1 combines with J gene TRBJ2-1; 14 bases are shared with TRBD2. Germline V gene lookup returns CDR1 MGHRA and CDR2 YSYEKL. CDR3 length: 16 amino acids. J was trimmed by 8 bases and V by 5 bases; bases with no gene match: 8. DNA of the CDR3: TGCGCCAGCAGCACCGGGACTAGCGGGAGTATATATGAGCAGTTCTTC. Encoded protein: CASSTGTSGSIYEQFF.

This clonotype appeared once. One junction end disagrees with the germline gene, perhaps due to a read error. The chain is built from TRBV19 and TRBJ2-3, with no clear D. This CDR3 has 14 amino acids. In germline, CDR1 is LNHDA, CDR2 SQIVND (reference sequence). The CDR3 sequence: CASSIARGPDKQQF. CDR3 bases: TGTGCCAGCAGTATAGCTAGAGGTCCCGATAAGCAGCAGTTC.

This rearrangement joins TRBV7-6 to TRBJ2-5; D unclear. Trimming shortened V by 5 bases and J by 7 bases, and 11 bases separated the two germline ends. There are 12 residues in the CDR3. CDR1 and CDR2 (germline): SGHVS, FNYEAQ. The CDR3 DNA reads as TGTGCCAGCAGCCAGGCTAGGGTGACCCAGTACTTC. As protein: CASSQARVTQYF.

The chain links TRBV20-1 to TRBJ2-2; D call uncertain. Germline CDR1 reads DFQATT; CDR2 reads SNEGSKA (reference sequence). The V end lost 6 bases, the J end lost 6 bases, and 11 bases lay between the germline ends. The CDR3 extends over 12 amino acids. The CDR3 loop is CSAQSGAGELFF. In nucleotides, the CDR3 is TGCAGTGCCCAGTCGGGTGCCGGGGAGCTGTTTTTT.

This clonotype was seen only once. The chain recombines TRBV7-9 with TRBJ2-7, with D possibly being TRBD1 (5 bases). Per germline, CDR1 SEHNR and CDR2 FQNEAQ (reference sequence). The V gene lost 6 bases and the J gene lost 3 bases, with 15 bases spanning the gap. The CDR3 extends over 14 amino acids. CDR3 amino acids: CASSELQGNYEQYF. In nucleotides, the CDR3 is TGTGCCAGCAGTGAATTGCAGGGTAACTACGAGCAGTACTTC.

A single count supports this clonotype. V and J are TRBV2 and TRBJ2-3, with no clear D. The J call could be wrong; TRBJ1-2 is a better fit for the DNA end. There are 14 residues in the CDR3. Germline CDR1 reads SNHLY; CDR2 reads FYNNEI. The CDR3 sequence is CASSEAAVHYGYTF. Written as DNA, the CDR3 is TGTGCCAGCAGTGAAGCGGCGGTTCACTATGGCTACACCTTC.

A word on this clonotype: In this CDR3 the conserved last residue, phenylalanine or tryptophan, is missing, so a read error is likely. It is unclear where the CDR3 begins or ends on the DNA, so no DNA is shown, and the CDR3 is as TCRdb lists it. This sequence joins TRBV2 and TRBJ2-5; the table calls TRBD1, which could not be checked here. The CDR3 is 15 amino acids long, termini counted. Germline CDR1 and CDR2: SNHLY and FYNNEI. CDR3 loop: CASGAGGTYTQYFYS.

The count of this clonotype is one. The chain recombines TRBV7-8 with TRBJ2-2; D is unclear. The CDR3 spans 14 residues. V was cut by 0 bases and J by 11 bases, with 13 bases left in between. The germline V gene has CDR1 SGHVS and CDR2 FQNEAQ. CDR3 amino acids: CASSLAGGPDELFF. The CDR3 coding sequence is TGTGCCAGCAGCTTAGCGGGCGGACCCGATGAGCTGTTTTTT. Variable domain in full (rest from reference TRBV7-8 and TRBJ2-2): GAGVSQSPRYKVAKRGQDVALRCDPISGHVSLFWYQQALGQGPEFLTYFQNEAQLDKSGLPSDRFFAERPEGSVSTLKIQRTQQEDSAVYLCASSLAGGPDELFFGEGSRLTVL.

The chain recombines TRBV15 with TRBJ1-1; 9 positions match TRBD1. Per germline, CDR1 LNHNV and CDR2 YYDKDF (reference sequence). CDR3 length: 16 amino acids. V was clipped by 0 bases and J by 1 base; unmatched bases: 3. The CDR3 region is CATSRDLGQGNTEAFF. The CDR3 coding sequence is TGTGCCACCAGCAGAGATCTGGGACAGGGGAACACTGAAGCTTTCTTT.

Details on this clonotype: The conserved phenylalanine or tryptophan normally closing the CDR3 is absent here, so this likely arose from a read error. It is unclear where the CDR3 begins or ends on the DNA, so no DNA is shown, and the CDR3 is as TCRdb lists it. V is TRBV7-9 and J is TRBJ2-3. Inclusive of both ends, the CDR3 amounts to 13 amino acids. CDR1 SEHNR and CDR2 FQNEAQ come from the germline V gene (reference sequence). The CDR3 region is CASSQRGHDTNDL.

In regard to this clonotype: A junction boundary mismatches the germline segment, possibly from a read error. This rearrangement joins TRBV9 to TRBJ2-3; 10 bases agree with TRBD2. Germline values: CDR1 SGDLS, CDR2 YYNGEE. CDR3 length equals 14 residues. The CDR3 is CASGLAGGPEYQDF. CDR3 nucleotide sequence: TGTGCCAGCGGATTAGCGGGAGGTCCTGAGTACCAGGATTTT.

The chain couples TRBV7-8 to TRBJ1-6, with unresolved D. V shed 3 bases and J shed 14 bases, with 23 bases lying between them. This CDR3 comprises 16 residues. The germline V gene has CDR1 SGHVS and CDR2 FQNEAQ. CDR3 sequence (DNA): TGTGCCAGCAGCTTTGGGCCAGGCGGCTCAGCTCTTTCCCTCCACTTT. This encodes CASSFGPGGSALSLHF.

In this sample, this clonotype turned up once. The germline gene is not matched at one end of the junction; a read error may be the cause. The chain couples TRBV7-9 to TRBJ2-3; 9 bases are shared with TRBD2. Germline V lookup: CDR1 SEHNR, CDR2 FQNEAQ (reference sequence). This CDR3 is 14 amino acids long. The CDR3 DNA reads TGTGCCAGCAGCTTTGCGGGAAGCGGGGGGACCGATGAGTTT. Protein: CASSFAGSGGTDEF.